These 32 T cell receptor beta chains originate from one sample sequenced in a study of blood T cell repertoires in COVID-19. Assay used: immunoSEQ multiplex PCR; TCRdb lists only in-frame clones, some missing. The repertoire holds over 130,000 clones, with approximately 87% as singletons. The sample comprised PBMCs or T cells enriched from blood (not recorded which). The receptors come from a man aged 50 to 60 in a cohort exposed to, infected with or recovered from COVID-19 (not recorded which).

The V and J genes are TRBV29-1 and TRBJ2-2, with D possibly matching TRBD2 (5 bases). Germline assignment: CDR1 SQVTM and CDR2 ANQGSEA. The CDR3 extends over 14 amino acids. V shed 5 bases and J shed 5 bases, with 15 bases lying between them. The CDR3 loop reads CSVQETRRTGELFF. DNA for the CDR3: TGCAGCGTTCAGGAGACACGGAGGACCGGGGAGCTGTTTTTT.

The chain uses TRBV29-1 and TRBJ1-2, with 12 bases identical to TRBD1. CDR1 and CDR2 from the germline V gene are SQVTM and ANQGSEA. The CDR3 extends over 16 amino acids. The V and J ends lost 5 bases and 8 bases, in that order; junction bases with no gene match: 15. In DNA form, the CDR3 reads TGCAGCGTTAATCTAGGGCCGGGACAGGGGGCGCGAGGCTACACCTTC. Protein sequence: CSVNLGPGQGARGYTF.

V usage is TRBV10-2 and J usage is TRBJ2-2; D remains ambiguous. Germline V gene sequence: CDR1 WSHSY, CDR2 SAAADI. The CDR3 is 12 residues long. V lost 8 bases to trimming and J lost 1 base, with 5 bases between them. CDR3 amino acids: CASSRNTGELFF. The CDR3, as DNA: TGCGCCAGCTCGAGGAACACCGGGGAGCTGTTTTTT.

The J gene is TRBJ2-5, the V gene TRBV6-2 or TRBV6-3; 8 nucleotides line up with TRBD2. CDR1 is MNHEY, CDR2 SVGEGT, per germline. This CDR3 is 15 amino acids long. The ends lost 2 bases at V and 5 bases at J; junction bases unmatched: 7. The DNA for the CDR3 is TGTGCCAGCAGTTACGGGACTAGGGCTTGGGAGACCCAGTACTTC. Protein product: CASSYGTRAWETQYF.

The J gene is TRBJ2-7, the V gene TRBV9; TRBD2 aligns across 9 bases. CDR1 is SGDLS, CDR2 YYNGEE, per germline. V was clipped by 0 bases and J by 3 bases; unmatched bases: 4. The length of the CDR3 is 15 residues. The CDR3 region has the DNA TGTGCCAGCAGCGTAGGACTAGCGGACAACTACGAGCAGTACTTC. It specifies CASSVGLADNYEQYF.

This sequence joins TRBV7-9 and TRBJ2-1; 14 positions match TRBD2. The ends lost 5 bases at V and 8 bases at J; junction bases unmatched: 8. Germline V gives CDR1 SEHNR, CDR2 FQNEAQ (reference sequence). The length of the CDR3 is 16 residues. The CDR3 nucleotides read TGTGCCAGCAGCCTTGGGACTAGCGGGAGTAGTGATGAGCAGTTCTTC. Protein: CASSLGTSGSSDEQFF.

The chain links TRBV5-4 to TRBJ2-5, with 13 bases identical to TRBD2. The germline CDR1 and CDR2 sequences are SGHNT and YYREEE (reference sequence). Germline trimming cut 5 bases from V and 1 base from J; bases unmatched to any gene: 5. The CDR3 extends over 16 amino acids. CDR3 in amino acids: CASREGLAGIQETQYF. As DNA, the CDR3 is TGTGCCAGCAGGGAGGGACTAGCGGGGATCCAAGAGACCCAGTACTTC.

V usage is TRBV15 and J usage is TRBJ2-7; 9 nucleotides match TRBD1. V trimming: 5 bases; J trimming: 5 bases; junction bases outside the gene matches: 4. Germline lookup yields CDR1 LNHNV and CDR2 YYDKDF (reference sequence). The CDR3 length is 13 residues. CDR3 region: CATSEQGANEQYF. The DNA for the CDR3 is TGTGCCACCAGCGAACAGGGGGCGAACGAGCAGTACTTC. The whole variable domain, filled in from reference TRBV15 and TRBJ2-7, reads DAMVIQNPRYQVTQFGKPVTLSCSQTLNHNVMYWYQQKSSQAPKLLFHYYDKDFNNEADTPDNFQSRRPNTSFCFLDIRSPGLGDTAMYLCATSEQGANEQYFGPGTRLTVT.

This clone was counted once. This chain links TRBV5-6 with TRBJ1-5; tentative D call: TRBD1 (6 bases). The CDR3 runs 16 residues. V was pared by 1 base and J by 1 base, with 12 bases between. Germline CDR1 is SGHDT and CDR2 is YYEEEE. The CDR3, as DNA: TGTGCCAGCAGCTTGAGAACAGGGCCGAGCAATCAGCCCCAGCATTTT. It is translated as CASSLRTGPSNQPQHF. Full variable domain (rest looked up from reference TRBV5-6 and TRBJ1-5): DAGVTQSPTHLIKTRGQQVTLRCSPKSGHDTVSWYQQALGQGPQFIFQYYEEEERQRGNFPDRFSGHQFPNYSSELNVNALLLGDSALYLCASSLRTGPSNQPQHFGDGTRLSIL.

This clone was seen a handful of times. The V call is TRBV29-1, the J call TRBJ2-1; 9 bases line up with TRBD1. Per the germline V gene, CDR1 is SQVTM and CDR2 is ANQGSEA. CDR3 size: 12 residues. The trim removed 6 bases at V and 7 bases at J, leaving 4 bases unmatched. The CDR3 sequence: CSVHRGRNEQFF. The CDR3 bases are TGCAGCGTCCACAGGGGGCGAAATGAGCAGTTCTTC.

The chain links TRBV14 to TRBJ2-1; 11 nucleotides line up with TRBD2. Trimming cost V 5 bases and J 3 bases; bases outside gene matches: 9. There are 17 residues in the CDR3. CDR1 and CDR2 (germline): SGHDN, FVKESK. The CDR3 protein is CASSFLSGGALYNEQFF. In DNA, the CDR3 is TGTGCCAGCAGCTTCCTTAGCGGGGGGGCCCTCTACAATGAGCAGTTCTTC. Filled out from reference TRBV14 and TRBJ2-1, the complete variable domain reads EAGVTQFPSHSVIEKGQTVTLRCDPISGHDNLYWYRRVMGKEIKFLLHFVKESKQDESGMPNNRFLAERTGGTYSTLKVQPAELEDSGVYFCASSFLSGGALYNEQFFGPGTRLTVL.

This chain connects TRBV30 to TRBJ2-2; TRBD2 agrees at 9 bases. Germline trimming cut 3 bases from V and 1 base from J; bases unmatched to any gene: 9. There are 17 residues in the CDR3. Per the germline V gene, CDR1 is GTSNPN and CDR2 is SVGIG (reference sequence). The CDR3, as DNA: TGTGCCTGGAGGTCAGGTAGCGGGGGATGGAACACCGGGGAGCTGTTTTTT. Residues: CAWRSGSGGWNTGELFF.

This CDR3 is CASRYWTGAYNEQFF. The CDR3 DNA reads TGTGCCAGCAGGTATTGGACAGGGGCCTACAATGAGCAGTTCTTC. The chain links TRBV5-5 to TRBJ2-1; 9 bases match TRBD1. The ends lost 5 bases at V and 2 bases at J; junction bases unmatched: 5. The CDR3 extends over 15 amino acids. Germline CDR1 SGHKS, CDR2 YYEKEE (reference sequence).

As for this clone: Other DNA sequences of this sample code for an identical CDR3. The V gene is TRBV3-1 (or the pseudogene TRBV3-2), the J gene TRBJ2-2, with a weak D call TRBD1 (5 bases). V dropped 5 bases and J dropped 5 bases, with 6 bases sitting between them. The CDR3 consists of 12 residues. Looked up from germline, CDR1 is LGHDT and CDR2 is YNNKEL (reference sequence). CDR3 protein: CASSRGTGELFF. The CDR3, as DNA: TGTGCCAGCAGCAGGGGAACCGGGGAGCTGTTTTTT.

The chain combines TRBV11-3 with TRBJ2-3; 7 bases agree with TRBD2. J lost 5 bases, V lost 0 bases, and 5 bases had no gene match. The CDR3 sequence is 15 residues long. The germline V gene encodes CDR1 SGHNT and CDR2 YENEEA. The CDR3 DNA sequence: TGTGCCAGCAGCTTAGATGGTGGGGGGGGAGATACGCAGTATTTT. It translates to CASSLDGGGGDTQYF.

J is TRBJ1-5 and V is TRBV30; TRBD1 aligns across 9 bases. The V and J ends lost 1 base and 6 bases, in that order; junction bases with no gene match: 4. This CDR3 has 14 residues. Germline assignment: CDR1 GTSNPN and CDR2 SVGIG (reference sequence). CDR3 in DNA: TGTGCCTGGAGTGGGGGGACAGGGATTCAGCCCCAGCATTTT. The encoded protein is CAWSGGTGIQPQHF.

The genes are TRBV3-1 (or the pseudogene TRBV3-2) and TRBJ2-5, with D maybe TRBD2 (5 bases). CDR3 length: 13 amino acids. Germline V CDR1 and CDR2: LGHDT, YNNKEL (reference sequence). V lost 8 bases and J lost 0, with 10 bases in between. The CDR3 coding sequence is TGTGCCAGCGGAGGCAGCCACCAAGAGACCCAGTACTTC. Residues: CASGGSHQETQYF.

The chain couples TRBV6-5 to TRBJ2-7; possibly TRBD2 for D (6 bases). The germline V gene encodes CDR1 MNHEY and CDR2 SVGAGI. The V and J ends lost 6 bases and 3 bases respectively, with 12 bases between them. The CDR3 contains 13 residues. The CDR3 sequence: CASSIGTFYEQYF. CDR3 DNA: TGTGCCAGCAGCATCGGGACTTTCTACGAGCAGTACTTC.

This rearrangement joins TRBV28 to TRBJ1-2; 10 bases agree with TRBD1. The CDR3 runs 15 residues. Germline CDR1 and CDR2: MDHEN and SYDVKM. The junction had 11 bases not matched to a gene; V was cut back by 5 bases and J by 8 bases. CDR3 DNA: TGTGCCAGCAGTACCGGGACAGGGGCTGCCTGGGGCTACACCTTC. It codes for CASSTGTGAAWGYTF.

J is TRBJ1-5 and V is TRBV30; D gene uncertain. The CDR3 contains 13 residues. Germline-derived CDR1 and CDR2 are GTSNPN and SVGIG (reference sequence). V was cut by 0 bases and J by 4 bases, with 7 bases left in between. Here the CDR3 reads CAWSVKRNQPQHF. The DNA for the CDR3 is TGTGCCTGGAGTGTAAAGAGGAATCAGCCCCAGCATTTT.

V is TRBV10-2 and J is TRBJ2-1; D might be TRBD2 (6 bases). Germline V gene data show CDR1 as WSHSY and CDR2 as SAAADI. This CDR3 has 11 residues. V was cut by 8 bases and J by 10 bases, with 12 bases left in between. CDR3 bases: TGCGCCAGCGGAGGAGGGCTGGAGCAGTTCTTC. Encoded protein: CASGGGLEQFF.

CDR3 DNA: TGCGCCAGCAGCCCGGGACTGATAGGGACTGATACGCAGTATTTT. Translating gives CASSPGLIGTDTQYF. This chain connects TRBV5-1 to TRBJ2-3, with D perhaps matching TRBD2 (6 bases). Trimming removed 4 bases from V and 6 bases from J, with 18 bases in between. CDR3 length equals 15 residues. Germline V gives CDR1 SGHRS, CDR2 YFSETQ.

The chain combines TRBV7-8 with TRBJ2-7; 7 bases align to TRBD2. CDR1 SGHVS and CDR2 FQNEAQ come from the germline V gene. The CDR3 loop spans 16 amino acids. V was pared by 2 bases and J by 2 bases, with 9 bases of the junction left unmatched. CDR3 sequence reads: CASSLWSSGLPYEQYF. In DNA form, the CDR3 reads TGTGCCAGCAGCTTATGGTCTAGCGGACTCCCCTACGAGCAGTACTTC.

The chain uses TRBV19 and TRBJ1-5; D ambiguous. The CDR3 is 16 residues long. Germline V gives CDR1 LNHDA, CDR2 SQIVND (reference sequence). V was shortened by 2 bases and J by 0 bases, with 11 bases between the two germline ends. CDR3 sequence: CASSIRGVSSNQPQHF. CDR3 coding DNA: TGTGCCAGTAGTATACGCGGGGTTAGTAGCAATCAGCCCCAGCATTTT.

This sequence joins TRBV9 and TRBJ1-4; D remains unclear. This CDR3 spans 16 amino acids. Germline CDR1 and CDR2: SGDLS and YYNGEE. The germline V and J ends were trimmed by 2 bases and 7 bases, with 18 bases remaining between them. The chain's CDR3 is CASSVAPSETGEKLFF. As DNA, the CDR3 is TGTGCCAGCAGCGTGGCCCCCAGTGAGACTGGTGAAAAACTGTTTTTT.

V gene TRBV15 combines with J gene TRBJ1-4; D is possibly TRBD1 (5 bases). The CDR3 consists of 15 residues. V lost 5 bases and J lost 4, with 14 bases in between. Per germline, CDR1 LNHNV and CDR2 YYDKDF (reference sequence). CDR3 protein: CATSVGTGVNEKLFF. The CDR3 coding sequence is TGTGCCACCAGCGTTGGGACGGGAGTTAATGAAAAACTGTTTTTT.

This clone was observed a handful of times. The chain recombines TRBV7-6 with TRBJ2-2; 12 nucleotides match TRBD2. The CDR3 runs to 17 residues. The J segment lost 1 base and the V segment lost 0 bases, leaving 0 bases of the junction unmatched. Germline V gene lookup returns CDR1 SGHVS and CDR2 FNYEAQ. The CDR3 spells CASSLATSGGNTGELFF. The CDR3 DNA sequence: TGTGCCAGCAGCTTAGCGACTAGCGGGGGGAACACCGGGGAGCTGTTTTTT.

The CDR3 spells CANSRRRTGSNTIYF. In nucleotides, the CDR3 is TGTGCCAACAGCCGGCGGAGGACAGGGAGTAACACCATATATTTT. J is TRBJ1-3 and V is TRBV21-1; TRBD1, the table's D call, was not compared with the DNA. TRBV21-1 is classified as a pseudogene. The CDR3 extends over 15 amino acids.

The rearrangement joins TRBV5-1 to TRBJ1-1; 7 nucleotides align to TRBD1. V shed 4 bases, J shed 4 bases, and the junction held 1 base outside the gene matches. This CDR3 contains 12 residues. Per the germline V gene, CDR1 is SGHRS and CDR2 is YFSETQ. The CDR3 DNA reads TGCGCCAGCAGCACAGGGGTCACTGAAGCTTTCTTT. It specifies CASSTGVTEAFF.

J is TRBJ2-3 and V is TRBV9; TRBD2 might be the D (5 bases). Germline V gives CDR1 SGDLS, CDR2 YYNGEE. Trimming took 0 bases from V and 0 from J, leaving 8 bases between them. The CDR3 is 15 residues long. The CDR3 spells CASSVVGLSTDTQYF. Written as DNA, the CDR3 is TGTGCCAGCAGCGTAGTAGGACTTAGCACAGATACGCAGTATTTT. Supplemented by reference TRBV9 and TRBJ2-3, the full variable domain reads DSGVTQTPKHLITATGQRVTLRCSPRSGDLSVYWYQQSLDQGLQFLIQYYNGEERAKGNILERFSAQQFPDLHSELNLSSLELGDSALYFCASSVVGLSTDTQYFGPGTRLTVL.

Regarding this clone: The sample has other DNA sequences that encode this CDR3 too. The chain recombines TRBV18 with TRBJ1-5; D may be TRBD1 (6 bases). Trimming shortened V by 3 bases and J by 4 bases, and 7 bases separated the two germline ends. Germline lookup yields CDR1 KGHSH and CDR2 LQKENI. This CDR3 comprises 13 residues. CDR3 region: CASSPDRNQPQHF. CDR3 in DNA: TGTGCCAGCTCACCGGACAGAAATCAGCCCCAGCATTTT.

This sequence joins TRBV18 and TRBJ2-7; D might be TRBD1 (6 bases). Germline V gene data show CDR1 as KGHSH and CDR2 as LQKENI. Trimming left V 3 bases short and J 7 bases short, with 28 bases between. There are 18 residues in the CDR3. Here the CDR3 reads CASSPLRATGDYTGEQYF. DNA of the CDR3: TGTGCCAGCTCACCCCTTCGAGCGACAGGCGACTACACCGGGGAGCAGTACTTC.